The entry below gives a single T cell receptor beta chain sequence along with its context. Its antigen remains unidentified. The V end was cut by 4 bases, the J end by 1 base, with 18 bases between. Per germline, CDR1 SGDLS and CDR2 YYNGEE. This CDR3 is 17 amino acids long. Regarding time point: cycle 4 day 1 (C4D1), after more than five weeks of nivolumab. With no exception, relapse followed autologous stem cell transplantation in all patients, and brentuximab vedotin exposure varied. Best responses fell into complete response, partial response or progressive disease. This table comes from immunoSEQ multiplex PCR, and its TCRdb copy is limited to in-frame clones, with some not included. The sample lists 43,000 or so clones; around four fifths were seen once. The source of the sample is a study of PD-1 blockade in classical Hodgkin lymphoma. Study conclusions and caveats: It was among complete responders that baseline diversity resembled that of newly diagnosed patients. Relapsed/refractory patients reportedly had lower baseline diversity than newly diagnosed patients. The authors have not defined what causes the repertoire differences, possibly disease activity or prior therapy.

The TCR was taken from a human donor with classical Hodgkin lymphoma. The rearrangement uses TRBV9 and TRBJ1-3; D is possibly TRBD1 (5 bases). The source material was peripheral blood mononuclear cells (PBMCs), sampled before the fourth cycle of nivolumab. The CDR3 is CASSSQVGGISGNTIYF. In DNA form, the CDR3 reads TGTGCCAGCAGCTCCCAAGTCGGGGGGATTTCTGGAAACACCATATATTTT.